A selection of T cell receptor beta chains follows, all from one sample in a study of T cell changes during pregnancy in multiple sclerosis. Using immunoSEQ multiplex PCR, the repertoire was profiled, and TCRdb retains in-frame clones only, with some absent. This table holds 35,000 to 40,000 clones, about 90% found once. Material: CD4+ T cells from peripheral blood mononuclear cells, obtained in the third trimester of pregnancy. The receptors derive from a female donor with multiple sclerosis, enrolled in a pregnancy study. The CDR3 runs from the conserved cysteine through the conserved F or W. A D gene is named only where the DNA matches it firmly. A row's size may be missing; if present it is once, few, many or a size class.

J | length | V | size | D | CDR3
TRBJ2-1 | 13 | TRBV30 | . | . | CAWSVSTFNEQFF
TRBJ1-5 | 15 | TRBV6-5 | . | TRBD1 | CASRGTGTGIQPQHF
TRBJ1-1 | 15 | TRBV18 | . | . | CASSPETGLNTEAFF
TRBJ2-1 | 14 | TRBV6-1 | . | TRBD2 | CASNSGSGSDEQFF
TRBJ2-7 | 14 | TRBV7-2 | . | TRBD2 | CASSPSGSAYEQYF
TRBJ2-5 | 14 | TRBV2 | . | . | CASTLARSQETQYF
TRBJ2-2 | 18 | TRBV7-9 | . | TRBD2 | CASREIRPQRENTGELFF
TRBJ2-3 | 15 | TRBV5-5 | once | TRBD2 | CASSLGTSFTDTQYF
TRBJ2-5 | 15 | TRBV10-3 | few | TRBD1 | CAISPGTGTSETQYF
TRBJ2-5 | 14 | TRBV19 | . | TRBD2 | CASSNGDYWETQYF
TRBJ2-5 | 15 | TRBV11-2 | . | TRBD1 | CASSFGQGRGETQYF
TRBJ2-7 | 18 | TRBV4-1 | . | TRBD2 | CASSQLRTSGRHSYEQYF
TRBJ2-5 | 16 | TRBV19 | . | TRBD2 | CASSKPLGTTSETQYF
TRBJ2-3 | 15 | TRBV5-1 | . | . | CASSLEAGGGDTQYF
TRBJ1-3 | 17 | TRBV6-1 | . | . | CASSQGTPGLSGNTIYF